These 31 T cell receptor beta chains came from one sample sequenced in a study of graft-versus-host responses after intestinal transplantation. Clones were sequenced by immunoSEQ multiplex PCR, and TCRdb holds only the in-frame ones, with some missing. The sample gives just over 9,000 clones, around a third of which show up once; 3% is in the top ten. Investigators plated some 200,000 CFSE-labeled responder cells together with some 200,000 irradiated stimulator cells labeled with violet dye. This specimen consisted of alloreactive CD8+ T cells from a mixed lymphocyte reaction culture, obtained before transplantation. Regarding subset: CFSE-low proliferating T cells sorted from roughly six-day pre-transplant mixed lymphocyte reaction (GvH or HvG direction). These receptors were taken from a human patient who was an organ donor for intestinal transplantation.

The rearrangement links TRBV14 to TRBJ1-2; a possible D gene is TRBD1 (5 bases). Germline V gene lookup returns CDR1 SGHDN and CDR2 FVKESK. The CDR3 sequence is 14 residues long. V gave up 5 bases and J gave up 4 bases, with 14 bases separating them. CDR3 loop: CASSSLGPIYGYTF. Here the CDR3 DNA reads TGTGCCAGCAGCTCGCTGGGGCCAATCTATGGCTACACCTTC.

V usage is TRBV19 and J usage is TRBJ2-1; TRBD1 is a possible D gene (6 bases). V lost 4 bases and J 2 bases, leaving 18 bases between the germline ends. The CDR3 is 17 amino acids. Germline V gene data show CDR1 as LNHDA and CDR2 as SQIVND (reference sequence). CDR3 nucleotide sequence: TGTGCCAGTAGTAATAGTGTGGGGGCCGGGGCCTACAATGAGCAGTTCTTC. Amino acid sequence: CASSNSVGAGAYNEQFF.

V is TRBV7-9 and J is TRBJ2-5; the D gene is possibly TRBD1 (5 bases). This CDR3 contains 15 residues. Germline CDR1 is SEHNR and CDR2 is FQNEAQ (reference sequence). Trimming cost V 0 bases and J 5 bases, with 13 bases left between them. Written as DNA, the CDR3 is TGTGCCAGCAGCTTAGCTGGGGCCCAGTGGGAGACCCAGTACTTC. Its translation: CASSLAGAQWETQYF.

By sample share, this clone is medium-sized. The genes are TRBV6-1 and TRBJ2-2; 10 nucleotides line up with TRBD1. The V gene end was trimmed by 3 bases and the J gene end by 1 base; junction bases not matched to a gene: 8. This CDR3 has 18 amino acids. From germline, CDR1 is MNHNS and CDR2 SASEGT. In nucleotides, the CDR3 is TGTGCCAGCAGTGAGACACGGGACAGGGGACTGAACACCGGGGAGCTGTTTTTT. Its protein is CASSETRDRGLNTGELFF.

CDR3 in DNA: TGTGCCAGCAGCCCTTCCCTGATGACTAACCGCCGGGAGACCCAGTACTTC. Encoded protein: CASSPSLMTNRRETQYF. The chain combines TRBV13 with TRBJ2-5; D might be TRBD2 (5 bases). Germline V gene sequence: CDR1 PRHDT, CDR2 FYEKMQ (reference sequence). V was cut by 5 bases and J by 5 bases, with 24 bases left in between. The CDR3 totals 17 residues. Looking up the rest from reference TRBV13 and TRBJ2-5 gives the full variable domain: AAGVIQSPRHLIKEKRETATLKCYPIPRHDTVYWYQQGPGQDPQFLISFYEKMQSDKGSIPDRFSAQQFSDYHSELNMSSLELGDSALYFCASSPSLMTNRRETQYFGPGTRLLVL.

This clone was detected only a few times. This chain connects TRBV19 to TRBJ2-1; D is possibly TRBD2 (5 bases). CDR1 LNHDA and CDR2 SQIVND come from the germline V gene (reference sequence). This CDR3 has 14 amino acids. Trimming took off 1 base at V and 9 bases at J, with 13 bases between the two ends. DNA of the CDR3: TGTGCCAGTAGTATAGCCACTAGGGCGATTGAGCAGTTCTTC. Its protein product is CASSIATRAIEQFF.

This clone is medium-sized. The rearrangement uses TRBV6-1 and TRBJ1-2; TRBD1 matches at 7 bases. V lost 8 bases to trimming and J lost 4 bases; unmatched junction nucleotides: 4. CDR3 length: 12 amino acids. Per germline, CDR1 MNHNS and CDR2 SASEGT. The CDR3 protein is CASVEGAYGYTF. The CDR3 coding sequence is TGTGCCAGCGTAGAGGGGGCCTATGGCTACACCTTC.

A note on this clone: At one end the junction does not follow the germline gene, possibly because of a read error. The chain carries TRBV5-1 and TRBJ2-7; D perhaps matches TRBD1 (6 bases). Germline CDR1 is SGHRS and CDR2 is YFSETQ. The CDR3 runs to 16 residues. CDR3 DNA: TGTGCCAGCAGCCCCCTCCTTAGACAGGCCGCCTACGAGCAGTACTTC. It translates to CASSPLLRQAAYEQYF.

On this clone: This could be a read error, since a much larger clone is one nucleotide away. Within the sample, other DNA sequences also encode this same CDR3. This rearrangement joins TRBV4-1 to TRBJ2-7, with D perhaps matching TRBD2 (5 bases). The CDR3 is 15 residues long. Trimming cost V 0 bases and J 0 bases, with 9 bases left between them. The germline CDR1 and CDR2 sequences are MGHRA and YSYEKL. DNA of the CDR3: TGCGCCAGCAGCCAAGAGAGTGGGAGCTCCTACGAGCAGTACTTC. Its translation is CASSQESGSSYEQYF.

The chain uses TRBV4-1 and TRBJ2-3; D perhaps matches TRBD2 (5 bases). In germline, CDR1 is MGHRA, CDR2 YSYEKL. V lost 3 bases and J 5 bases, leaving 18 bases between the germline ends. The CDR3 has 16 amino acids. The CDR3 sequence: CASSQSVGLRGDTQYF. CDR3 coding DNA: TGCGCCAGCAGCCAGTCGGTGGGCCTTCGGGGAGATACGCAGTATTTT.

By its share, this clone is medium-sized. The J gene is TRBJ1-6, the V gene TRBV5-6; TRBD1 matches at 9 bases. V trimming: 4 bases; J trimming: 11 bases; junction bases outside the gene matches: 4. The CDR3 totals 13 residues. Germline CDR1 is SGHDT and CDR2 is YYEEEE. The CDR3 loop is CASSQGQGTPLHF. The CDR3 DNA is TGTGCCAGCAGCCAGGGACAGGGAACACCCCTCCACTTT.

This clone was counted a few times. This chain uses TRBV4-1 with TRBJ2-7; possibly TRBD1 for D (5 bases). CDR1 and CDR2 (germline): MGHRA, YSYEKL. With 4 bases removed from V and 5 bases from J, the gap between germline ends came to 21 bases. The CDR3 loop spans 16 amino acids. The CDR3 spells CASSPQGRQLFHEQYF. The CDR3 DNA reads TGCGCCAGCAGCCCCCAGGGTCGGCAGCTTTTCCACGAGCAGTACTTC.

The V and J genes are TRBV7-8 and TRBJ1-3; D gene unclear. The germline V and J ends were trimmed by 5 bases and 3 bases, with 8 bases remaining between them. This CDR3 is built from 13 residues. CDR1 and CDR2 from the germline V gene are SGHVS and FQNEAQ. The CDR3 region has the DNA TGTGCCAGCAGCCTTTACGGTGGAAACACCATATATTTT. Its translation: CASSLYGGNTIYF.

The chain combines TRBV12-5 with TRBJ1-2, with D perhaps matching TRBD1 (5 bases). The V and J ends lost 0 bases and 8 bases respectively, with 25 bases between them. CDR3 length equals 18 residues. Germline V gene data show CDR1 as LGHNT and CDR2 as FRNRAP. The CDR3 is CASGLVSRAHYRVKGYTF. The CDR3 DNA is TGTGCTAGTGGTTTGGTTAGCAGGGCCCACTATAGAGTAAAGGGCTACACCTTC.

This chain connects TRBV11-2 to TRBJ2-7; 8 bases align to TRBD2. The CDR3 is 15 amino acids. Germline CDR1 is SGHAT and CDR2 is FQNNGV. V shed 0 bases, J shed 6 bases, and the junction held 7 bases outside the gene matches. CDR3 region: CASSLDRGGWGEQYF. The CDR3 nucleotides read TGTGCCAGCAGCTTAGATCGGGGGGGTTGGGGCGAGCAGTACTTC.

A few counts support this clone. CDR3 DNA: TGTGCCAGCAGCTTAGGGTTTGGAAGGGGCAAAGAGACCCAGTACTTC. This translates into CASSLGFGRGKETQYF. The rearrangement joins TRBV7-8 to TRBJ2-5; D possibly corresponds to TRBD1 (5 bases). The CDR3 has 16 residues. Germline V gene lookup returns CDR1 SGHVS and CDR2 FQNEAQ. Deletions cut 1 base from V and 3 bases from J, with 15 bases between.

This clone was detected a few times. This chain uses TRBV6-5 with TRBJ1-4; TRBD1 matches at 7 bases. J was trimmed by 5 bases and V by 9 bases; bases with no gene match: 9. The CDR3 is made up of 14 amino acids. Germline V gene lookup returns CDR1 MNHEY and CDR2 SVGAGI. CDR3 sequence (DNA): TGTGCCAGTGGACGGAGGGGGCCGAATGAAAAACTGTTTTTT. Its protein product is CASGRRGPNEKLFF.

The chain links TRBV4-1 to TRBJ2-6, with a tentative D call TRBD2 (5 bases). Deletions cut 0 bases from V and 0 bases from J, with 6 bases between. The germline V gene encodes CDR1 MGHRA and CDR2 YSYEKL. The CDR3 length is 16 residues. The CDR3 loop is CASSQEAASGANVLTF. In DNA form, the CDR3 reads TGCGCCAGCAGCCAAGAAGCGGCCTCTGGGGCCAACGTCCTGACTTTC.

Details on this clone: Compared with germline, one end of the junction differs, possibly owing to a read error. This chain uses TRBV19 with TRBJ1-2; TRBD1 matches 7 bases. Germline CDR1 is LNHDA and CDR2 is SQIVND (reference sequence). The length of the CDR3 is 15 residues. The CDR3 nucleotides read TGTGCCCGTAGTGGACCTTTGGACAGGCGTAGGGGCTACACCTTC. As protein: CARSGPLDRRRGYTF.

This clone was picked up a small number of times. J is TRBJ2-7 and V is TRBV11-3, with 8 positions matching TRBD1. Germline assignment: CDR1 SGHNT and CDR2 YENEEA. This CDR3 is built from 14 residues. V gave up 6 bases and J gave up 6 bases; unmatched junction bases: 10. The DNA of the CDR3 is TGTGCCAGCAGGACGGGACAGGAGGGGCTCGAGCAGTACTTC. This gives the protein CASRTGQEGLEQYF.

This chain connects TRBV27 to TRBJ2-7, with 10 positions matching TRBD2. J gave up 2 bases and V 6 bases, and 4 bases lay outside the gene matches. The germline gives CDR1 MNHEY, CDR2 SMNVEV (reference sequence). The CDR3 covers 14 residues. The CDR3: CASSASGGPYEQYF. In DNA, the CDR3 is TGTGCCAGCAGCGCTAGCGGGGGTCCCTACGAGCAGTACTTC.

The chain carries TRBV7-3 and TRBJ2-3, with 7 bases identical to TRBD1. The germline V gene encodes CDR1 SGHTA and CDR2 FQGTGA. J gave up 6 bases and V 4 bases, and 7 bases lay outside the gene matches. The CDR3 sequence is 14 residues long. The CDR3 region has the DNA TGTGCCAGCAGCTCGACAGGGTCTCGGGATACGCAGTATTTT. This codes for CASSSTGSRDTQYF.

This clone has a handful of counts. The chain employs TRBV9 and TRBJ2-1, with D possibly TRBD1 on 6 matching bases. V lost 0 bases and J 0 bases, leaving 7 bases between the germline ends. Germline lookup yields CDR1 SGDLS and CDR2 YYNGEE. The CDR3 loop spans 15 amino acids. Here the CDR3 DNA reads TGTGCCAGCAGCGTAGGGACAGCCTCCTACAATGAGCAGTTCTTC. This encodes CASSVGTASYNEQFF. Filled out from reference TRBV9 and TRBJ2-1, the complete variable domain reads DSGVTQTPKHLITATGQRVTLRCSPRSGDLSVYWYQQSLDQGLQFLIQYYNGEERAKGNILERFSAQQFPDLHSELNLSSLELGDSALYFCASSVGTASYNEQFFGPGTRLTVL.

This clone has a handful of counts. The V call is TRBV4-3, the J call TRBJ2-2, with a possible D match to TRBD2 (6 bases). Looked up from germline, CDR1 is LGHNA and CDR2 is YSLEER. V was trimmed by 4 bases and J by 0 bases, leaving 9 bases between them. The CDR3 length is 15 residues. The CDR3 DNA sequence: TGCGCCAGCAGCCCGGGGGATACGAACACCGGGGAGCTGTTTTTT. This codes for CASSPGDTNTGELFF.

V is TRBV9 and J is TRBJ2-1, with 10 bases fitting TRBD2. Germline-derived CDR1 and CDR2 are SGDLS and YYNGEE. Germline trimming cut 0 bases from V and 8 bases from J; bases unmatched to any gene: 11. CDR3 length: 17 amino acids. This CDR3 reads CASSVVASGRRYDEQFF. CDR3 DNA sequence: TGTGCCAGCAGCGTAGTGGCTAGCGGGAGAAGGTACGATGAGCAGTTCTTC.

This chain joins TRBV9 and TRBJ1-4; D call uncertain. Looked up from germline, CDR1 is SGDLS and CDR2 is YYNGEE. This CDR3 is 15 amino acids long. The ends were cut back, 0 bases at V and 8 bases at J, with 14 bases in the middle. Here the CDR3 DNA reads TGTGCCAGCAGCGTAGATGGAAGTATCGGGGAAAAACTGTTTTTT. Translating gives CASSVDGSIGEKLFF. Full variable domain (missing parts from reference TRBV9 and TRBJ1-4): DSGVTQTPKHLITATGQRVTLRCSPRSGDLSVYWYQQSLDQGLQFLIQYYNGEERAKGNILERFSAQQFPDLHSELNLSSLELGDSALYFCASSVDGSIGEKLFFGSGTQLSVL.

This clone was seen just once. V and J are TRBV23-1 and TRBJ1-2, with 10 positions matching TRBD1. TRBV23-1 is an ORF; its function is uncertain. J was trimmed by 4 bases and V by 2 bases; bases with no gene match: 13. The CDR3 spans 18 residues. The CDR3 DNA sequence: TGCGCCAGCAGTCAAGCAGGGGACAGGGGTCTAGAGTCCTATGGCTACACCTTC. It translates to CASSQAGDRGLESYGYTF.

The chain combines TRBV12-5 with TRBJ2-1, with TRBD2 matching over 7 bases. The CDR3 is 16 residues long. Per germline, CDR1 LGHNT and CDR2 FRNRAP. Unmatched junction bases numbered 10, after V lost 0 bases and J lost 8 bases. The CDR3 DNA reads as TGTGCTAGTGGTTTGGTTTCGGGGGAGGGCCGTTATGAGCAGTTCTTC. Its translation is CASGLVSGEGRYEQFF.

V usage is TRBV21-1 and J usage is TRBJ1-1; the DNA was not used to check the table's D call, TRBD1. TRBV21-1 is an annotated pseudogene. The CDR3 is 17 amino acids. The CDR3 region has the DNA TGTGCCAGCAGCCTAACAGGGGCGGCGAGATTGAACACTGAAGCTTTCTTT. Amino acids: CASSLTGAARLNTEAFF.

In its sample, this clone ranks as medium-sized. The V and J genes are TRBV19 and TRBJ2-1; 10 bases map to TRBD2. Losses at the gene ends were 10 bases for V and 4 bases for J; bases not matched to a gene: 13. Germline CDR1 is LNHDA and CDR2 is SQIVND (reference sequence). The CDR3 consists of 16 residues. Here the CDR3 DNA reads TGTGCCACCGACCAAGTCCAAGCGGGAGGGTACAATGAGCAGTTCTTC. This encodes CATDQVQAGGYNEQFF.

CDR3 sequence (DNA): TGTGCCAGCAGTGAAGAAGGGGGGGGCATAGGCACGCAGTATTTT. This sequence encodes CASSEEGGGIGTQYF. This chain links TRBV6-4 with TRBJ2-3; possibly TRBD2 for D (7 bases). The CDR3 runs to 15 residues. V lost 3 bases and J 9 bases, leaving 19 bases between the germline ends. CDR1 is MRHNA and CDR2 is SNTAGT in the germline V gene.